Following are 5 T cell receptor beta chains from one sample sequenced in a study of T cell changes during pregnancy in multiple sclerosis. The repertoire was sequenced with immunoSEQ multiplex PCR; TCRdb's copy has only in-frame clones and lacks some. In the table there are tens of thousands of clones, around nine tenths of which are singletons. The source material was peripheral blood, sampled in the first trimester of pregnancy. All receptors come from a female donor in good health, enrolled as a control in a pregnancy study.

The chain employs TRBV27 and TRBJ1-1, with D hard to call. The CDR3 runs to 12 residues. The germline V and J ends were trimmed by 2 bases and 1 base, with 2 bases remaining between them. Per germline, CDR1 MNHEY and CDR2 SMNVEV (reference sequence). CDR3 nucleotide sequence: TGTGCCAGCAGTTTACAGAACACTGAAGCTTTCTTT. It codes for CASSLQNTEAFF.

The chain carries TRBV28 and TRBJ2-7; possible D gene TRBD1, 6 bases. Trimming took off 6 bases at V and 5 bases at J, with 11 bases between the two ends. This CDR3 has 12 amino acids. Germline V gives CDR1 MDHEN, CDR2 SYDVKM. This CDR3 reads CASRKNRDEQYF. The CDR3 DNA reads TGTGCCAGCAGGAAAAACAGGGACGAGCAGTACTTC.

This clone appeared once. CDR3 nucleotides: TGTGCCAGCGTTGACAGGGAATATCAGCCCCAGCATTTT. This gives the protein CASVDREYQPQHF. The V call is TRBV19, the J call TRBJ1-5, with TRBD1 matching 7 bases. This CDR3 comprises 13 residues. V trimming: 9 bases; J trimming: 5 bases; junction bases outside the gene matches: 7. CDR1 is LNHDA and CDR2 is SQIVND in the germline V gene (reference sequence).

The rearrangement uses TRBV6-5 and TRBJ2-7, with 7 bases fitting TRBD2. This CDR3 is 14 amino acids long. Germline V gene lookup returns CDR1 MNHEY and CDR2 SVGAGI. V was clipped by 6 bases and J by 1 base; unmatched bases: 6. The CDR3 sequence: CASSRGVYSYEQYF. For the CDR3, the DNA is TGTGCCAGCAGCCGGGGGGTTTATTCCTACGAGCAGTACTTC.

V usage is TRBV9 and J usage is TRBJ2-2; D is perhaps TRBD2 (6 bases). This CDR3 comprises 15 residues. Deletions cut 2 bases from V and 2 bases from J, with 10 bases between. The V gene's germline CDR1 is SGDLS and CDR2 YYNGEE. CDR3 region: CASSVTSFNTGELFF. The CDR3 DNA reads TGTGCCAGCAGCGTTACTAGCTTTAACACCGGGGAGCTGTTTTTT.